The T cell receptor (beta chain) described here comes from a study of cytomegalovirus exposure and HLA in healthy donors. About the study: Among roughly 180 million T cells, an earlier analysis found 120 million or so unique TCR beta sequences. Study-level results: Earlier analysis found most TCR beta V segments productive about 87% or about 30% of the time. HLA allele associations emerged for some 16,000 TCR beta sequences in a later analysis, at 0.05 false discovery rate.

In the PCR, 60 Vbeta and 13 Jbeta primers were used. TCRdb's table, derived via immunoSEQ multiplex PCR, lists solely in-frame clones and lacks some. Found here are roughly 100,000 clones, 82% of them singletons; the top ten hold approximately 3.9%. Germline V gene sequence: CDR1 MDHEN, CDR2 SYDVKM. The CDR3 is made up of 13 amino acids. The ends were cut back, 7 bases at V and 3 bases at J, with 13 bases in the middle. The donors (healthy individuals) were bone marrow donors. With respect to this clone: Its antigen is unidentified.

The chain employs TRBV28 and TRBJ2-7; tentative D call: TRBD1 (5 bases). The sequenced material came from PBMCs. The receptor was derived from a man between 45 and 60 years old in good health and CMV-seronegative. The CDR3 protein is CASTLGRVYEQYF. DNA for the CDR3: TGTGCCAGCACCCTGGGCAGGGTCTACGAGCAGTACTTC.